A single sample gave rise to the 7 T cell receptor beta chains below, sequenced in a study of blood T cells in healthy people across ages. With a J-beta primer mix and a sample-barcoded 5' primer, a second PCR ran 7 to 11 cycles. MiXCR, applied by TCRdb to the 5' RACE reads, yields one record per CDR3 protein. The sample has 540,000 or so distinct CDR3 sequences, roughly 43% seen once. The sequenced sample was blood. These receptors were obtained from a man older than 75 in good health.

This clonotype showed up just once. The chain uses TRBV11-2 and TRBJ2-6; TRBD2 agrees at 8 bases. V gave up 5 bases and J gave up 1 base; unmatched junction bases: 7. Germline assignment: CDR1 SGHAT and CDR2 FQNNGV. The CDR3 runs to 17 residues. The CDR3 loop reads CASSRTGLESGANVLTF. In DNA, the CDR3 is TGTGCCAGCAGCAGAACGGGACTAGAATCTGGGGCCAACGTCCTGACTTTC.

On this clonotype itself: A read error may be the cause here, since a much bigger clone is one base away. The chain links TRBV5-1 to TRBJ2-7; 8 bases fit TRBD1. This CDR3 has 14 amino acids. Germline V gives CDR1 SGHRS, CDR2 YFSETQ. Germline trimming cut 4 bases from V and 2 bases from J; bases unmatched to any gene: 5. CDR3: CASSVGQAAYEQYF. CDR3 nucleotide sequence: TGCGCCAGCAGCGTGGGACAGGCCGCCTACGAGCAGTACTTC.

This chain joins TRBV20-1 and TRBJ2-3, with D perhaps TRBD1 (5 bases). In germline, CDR1 is DFQATT, CDR2 SNEGSKA (reference sequence). V lost 3 bases and J lost 4, with 8 bases in between. This CDR3 is 12 amino acids long. The CDR3 loop reads CSASEQADTQYF. Written as DNA, the CDR3 is TGCAGTGCTAGCGAACAGGCAGATACGCAGTATTTT.

This clonotype was found a few times. This chain connects TRBV7-9 to TRBJ1-2, with 9 bases matching TRBD1. Trimming removed 7 bases from V and 6 bases from J; junction bases left unmatched: 9. CDR3 length equals 14 residues. CDR1 and CDR2 from the germline V gene are SEHNR and FQNEAQ (reference sequence). The CDR3, as DNA: TGTGCCAGCACACTTACCGGGACAGGGCATGGCTACACCTTC. Its protein product is CASTLTGTGHGYTF.

The sample holds one count of this clonotype. The V gene is TRBV6-5, the J gene TRBJ2-5; TRBD2 matches at 8 bases. V trimming: 10 bases; J trimming: 2 bases; junction bases outside the gene matches: 12. Germline V gives CDR1 MNHEY, CDR2 SVGAGI. The CDR3 is 15 amino acids. This chain's CDR3 is CATLNGLALQETQYF. Written as DNA, the CDR3 is TGTGCCACCCTAAACGGACTAGCCTTACAAGAGACCCAGTACTTC.

The table lists this clonotype with a few counts. The rearrangement joins TRBV7-9 to TRBJ2-3; 8 bases are shared with TRBD2. The CDR3 runs 16 residues. Germline lookup yields CDR1 SEHNR and CDR2 FQNEAQ (reference sequence). The trim removed 2 bases at V and 1 base at J, leaving 5 bases unmatched. The DNA for the CDR3 is TGTGCCAGCAGCTTATTCGCTAGCGGGCGCACAGATACGCAGTATTTT. It encodes CASSLFASGRTDTQYF.

The chain uses TRBV6-5 and TRBJ2-2; 7 bases agree with TRBD1. CDR3 size: 16 residues. Germline CDR1 is MNHEY and CDR2 is SVGAGI. Unmatched junction bases numbered 7, after V lost 0 bases and J lost 6 bases. The CDR3, as DNA: TGTGCCAGCAGTTACTCTGTCCCCAGGGGGTCCGGGGAGCTGTTTTTT. Protein product: CASSYSVPRGSGELFF.